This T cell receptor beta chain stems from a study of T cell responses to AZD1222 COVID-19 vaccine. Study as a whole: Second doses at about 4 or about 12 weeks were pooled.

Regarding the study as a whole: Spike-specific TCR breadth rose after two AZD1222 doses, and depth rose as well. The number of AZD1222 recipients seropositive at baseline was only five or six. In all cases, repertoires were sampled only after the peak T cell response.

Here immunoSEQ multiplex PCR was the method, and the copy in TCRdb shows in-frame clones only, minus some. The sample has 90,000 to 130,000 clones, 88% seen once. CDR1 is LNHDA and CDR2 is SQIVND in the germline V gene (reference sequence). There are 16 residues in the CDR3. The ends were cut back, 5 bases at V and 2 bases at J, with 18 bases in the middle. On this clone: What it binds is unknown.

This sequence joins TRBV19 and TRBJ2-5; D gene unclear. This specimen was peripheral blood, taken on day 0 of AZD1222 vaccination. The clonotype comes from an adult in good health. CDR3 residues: CASSVFWPPKQETQYF. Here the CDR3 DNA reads TGTGCCAGTAGTGTATTTTGGCCTCCGAAGCAAGAGACCCAGTACTTC.